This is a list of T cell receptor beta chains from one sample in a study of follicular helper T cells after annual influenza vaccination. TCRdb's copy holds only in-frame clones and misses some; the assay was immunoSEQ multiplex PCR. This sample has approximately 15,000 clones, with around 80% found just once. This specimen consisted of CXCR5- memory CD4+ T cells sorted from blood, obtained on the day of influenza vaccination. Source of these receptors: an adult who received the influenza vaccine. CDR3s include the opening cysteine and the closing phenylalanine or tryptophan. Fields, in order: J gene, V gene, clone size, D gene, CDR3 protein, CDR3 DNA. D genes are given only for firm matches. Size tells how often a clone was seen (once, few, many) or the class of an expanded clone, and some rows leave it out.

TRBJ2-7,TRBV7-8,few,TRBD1,CASSLEGTEYYEQYF,TGTGCCAGCAGCTTAGAGGGGACAGAGTACTACGAGCAGTACTTC
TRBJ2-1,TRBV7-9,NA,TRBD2,CASSFFPSGGMQFF,TGTGCCAGCAGCTTTTTCCCTAGCGGGGGGATGCAGTTCTTC
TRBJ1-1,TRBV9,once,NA,CASSAEQNTEAFF,TGTGCCAGCAGCGCAGAACAGAACACTGAAGCTTTCTTT
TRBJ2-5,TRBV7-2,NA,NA,CASSSGLGRETQYF,TGTGCCAGCAGCTCAGGGTTGGGCCGAGAGACCCAGTACTTC
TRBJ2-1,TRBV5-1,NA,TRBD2,CASSLGSGGHNEQFF,TGCGCCAGCAGCTTGGGTAGCGGGGGCCACAATGAGCAGTTCTTC
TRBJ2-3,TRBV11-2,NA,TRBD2,CASSRLRGRGATDTQYF,TGTGCCAGCAGCCGATTACGCGGGCGGGGGGCAACAGATACGCAGTATTTT
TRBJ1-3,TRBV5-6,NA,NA,CASSLEQLSGNTIYF,TGTGCCAGCAGCTTGGAACAGCTCTCTGGAAACACCATATATTTT
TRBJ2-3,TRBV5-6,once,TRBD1,CASRFWDRRDTQYF,TGTGCCAGCAGATTTTGGGACAGAAGAGATACGCAGTATTTT
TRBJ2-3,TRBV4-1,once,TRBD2,CASSQGRLRAGVGGNTQYF,TGCGCCAGCAGCCAAGGAAGGCTTCGGGCGGGGGTAGGAGGAAATACGCAGTATTTT
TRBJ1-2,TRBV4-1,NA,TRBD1,CASSLSAGGVYGYTF,TGCGCCAGCAGCTTGAGTGCAGGGGGCGTCTATGGCTACACCTTC
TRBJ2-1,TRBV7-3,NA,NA,CASSLRGRYNEQFF,TGTGCCAGCAGCTTGCGGGGCCGGTACAATGAGCAGTTCTTC
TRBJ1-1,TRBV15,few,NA,CATSTNLPLRNTEAFF,TGTGCCACCAGCACTAACCTCCCCCTCAGGAACACTGAAGCTTTCTTT
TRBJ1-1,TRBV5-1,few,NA,CASSSQTNTEAFF,TGCGCCAGCAGCTCCCAGACGAACACTGAAGCTTTCTTT
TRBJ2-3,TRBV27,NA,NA,CASSLKRSSTDTQYF,TGTGCCAGCAGTTTAAAGCGGTCTAGCACAGATACGCAGTATTTT
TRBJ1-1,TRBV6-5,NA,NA,CASSSNRDTFLAFF,TGTGCCAGCAGTTCCAACCGGGACACCTTTTTAGCTTTCTTT
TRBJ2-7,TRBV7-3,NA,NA,CASSLRPGETYEQYF,TGTGCCAGCAGCTTAAGGCCCGGGGAAACCTACGAGCAGTACTTC
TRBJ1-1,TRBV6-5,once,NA,CASRAQGNTEAFF,TGTGCCAGCAGGGCCCAAGGGAACACTGAAGCTTTCTTT
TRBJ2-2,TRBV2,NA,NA,CASSGQNTGELFF,TGTGCCAGCAGTGGACAGAACACCGGGGAGCTGTTTTTT
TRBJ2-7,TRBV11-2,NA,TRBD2,CASSPRGASSYEQYF,TGTGCCAGCAGCCCGCGGGGGGCCAGCTCCTACGAGCAGTACTTC
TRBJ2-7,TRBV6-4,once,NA,CASTLRGHEQYF,TGTGCCAGCACCCTACGGGGCCACGAGCAGTACTTC
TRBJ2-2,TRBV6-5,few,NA,CASSYWALGTGELFF,TGTGCCAGCAGTTATTGGGCCTTAGGAACCGGGGAGCTGTTTTTT
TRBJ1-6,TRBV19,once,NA,CASRSSGGFDSPLHF,TGTGCCAGCCGCTCGTCCGGGGGGTTCGATTCACCCCTCCACTTT
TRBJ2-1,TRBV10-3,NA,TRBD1,CAIKGTGRNEQFF,TGTGCCATCAAAGGGACAGGGAGGAATGAGCAGTTCTTC
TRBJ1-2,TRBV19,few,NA,CASNEIGTAEPCTF,TGTGCCAGTAACGAGATCGGGACGGCGGAGCCCTGCACCTTC
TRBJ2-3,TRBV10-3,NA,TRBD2,CAISETTSGGRQQYF,TGTGCCATCAGTGAAACCACTAGCGGGGGGCGTCAGCAGTATTTT
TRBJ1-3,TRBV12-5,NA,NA,CASLKLPSGNTIYF,TGTGCTAGTCTTAAGCTCCCCTCTGGAAACACCATATATTTT
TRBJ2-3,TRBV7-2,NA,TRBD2,CASSLPLAGPSTDTQYF,TGTGCCAGCAGCTTACCTCTAGCGGGGCCTAGCACAGATACGCAGTATTTT
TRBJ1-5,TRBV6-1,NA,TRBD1,CATLRQGAYQPQHF,TGTGCCACCTTACGACAGGGGGCGTATCAGCCCCAGCATTTT
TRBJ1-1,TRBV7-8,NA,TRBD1,CASSLASGTGGIEAFF,TGTGCCAGCAGCTTGGCCTCCGGGACAGGGGGAATAGAAGCTTTCTTT
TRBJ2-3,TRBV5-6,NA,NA,CASSLRGVLSTDTQYF,TGTGCCAGCAGCTTGAGAGGGGTCTTAAGCACAGATACGCAGTATTTT
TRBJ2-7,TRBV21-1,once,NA,CASSPRLAEQYF,TGTGCCAGCAGCCCTCGACTAGCGGAGCAGTACTTC
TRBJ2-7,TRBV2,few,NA,CASSDAAWEQYF,TGTGCCAGCAGTGATGCGGCCTGGGAGCAGTACTTC
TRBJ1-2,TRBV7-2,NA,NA,CASSLRGGQTDGYTF,TGTGCCAGCAGCCTCCGAGGGGGTCAAACTGATGGCTACACCTTC
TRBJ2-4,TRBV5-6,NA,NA,CASTSYIAKNIQYF,TGTGCCAGCACCTCATATATAGCCAAAAACATTCAGTACTTC
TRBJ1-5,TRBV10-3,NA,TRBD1,CAISIQGDQPQHF,TGTGCCATCAGTATTCAGGGGGATCAGCCCCAGCATTTT
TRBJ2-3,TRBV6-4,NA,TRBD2,CASSDLAGGPDTQYF,TGTGCCAGCAGTGACTTAGCGGGGGGGCCAGATACGCAGTATTTT
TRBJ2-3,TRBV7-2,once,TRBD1,CASRGFSGQGYTDTQYF,TGTGCCAGCAGGGGGTTTTCGGGACAGGGATACACAGATACGCAGTATTTT
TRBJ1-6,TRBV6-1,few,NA,CASGRGFEAPLHF,TGTGCCAGCGGTAGGGGGTTTGAGGCACCCCTCCACTTT
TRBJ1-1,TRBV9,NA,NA,CASSESPGTGTEAFF,TGTGCCAGCAGCGAGTCCCCAGGGACCGGGACTGAAGCTTTCTTT
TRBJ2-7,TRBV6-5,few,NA,CASSSSDGTYEQYF,TGTGCCAGCAGTTCCAGCGACGGAACCTACGAGCAGTACTTC
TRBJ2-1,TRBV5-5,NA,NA,CASSLGPHNEQFF,TGTGCCAGCAGCTTGGGGCCCCACAATGAGCAGTTCTTC
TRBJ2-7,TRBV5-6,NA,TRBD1,CASRGQGQPYEQYF,TGTGCCAGCAGGGGGCAGGGACAGCCCTACGAGCAGTACTTC
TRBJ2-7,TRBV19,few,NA,CASSSGHDSYEQYF,TGTGCCAGTAGTTCGGGACACGATAGCTACGAGCAGTACTTC
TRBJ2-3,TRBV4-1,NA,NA,CASSQNGQSADTQYF,TGCGCCAGCAGCCAAAACGGACAGAGCGCAGATACGCAGTATTTT
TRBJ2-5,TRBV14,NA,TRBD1,CASSQAVYRGPRSETQYF,TGTGCCAGCAGCCAAGCGGTATATAGGGGGCCCCGATCGGAGACCCAGTACTTC
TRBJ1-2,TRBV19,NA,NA,CARQLTNYGYTF,TGTGCCAGGCAGCTTACTAACTATGGCTACACCTTC
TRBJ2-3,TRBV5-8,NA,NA,CASSLGWVDTDTQYF,TGTGCCAGCAGCTTGGGCTGGGTGGACACAGATACGCAGTATTTT
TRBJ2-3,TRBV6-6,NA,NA,CASRSTDTQYF,TGTGCCAGTAGGAGCACAGATACGCAGTATTTT
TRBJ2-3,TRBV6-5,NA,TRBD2,CASSYSSGTNSDTQYF,TGTGCCAGCAGTTACTCGAGCGGGACCAACTCAGATACGCAGTATTTT
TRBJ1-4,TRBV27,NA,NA,CASSRLGGDEKLFF,TGTGCCAGCAGTCGATTGGGGGGAGATGAAAAACTGTTTTTT
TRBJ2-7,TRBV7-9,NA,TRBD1,CASSRTGLTLYEQYF,TGTGCCAGCAGCCGGACAGGGTTAACCCTCTACGAGCAGTACTTC
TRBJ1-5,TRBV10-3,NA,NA,CAISESAEQPQHF,TGTGCCATCAGTGAGTCGGCGGAGCAGCCCCAGCATTTT
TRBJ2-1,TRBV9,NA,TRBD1,CASTRLGTGENEQFF,TGTGCCAGCACCCGATTGGGGACAGGGGAAAATGAGCAGTTCTTC
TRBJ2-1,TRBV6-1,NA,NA,CASMGVRNEQFF,TGTGCCAGCATGGGGGTACGTAATGAGCAGTTCTTC
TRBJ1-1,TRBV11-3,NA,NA,CASSLVGTGSAFF,TGTGCCAGCAGCTTAGTGGGAACGGGCTCGGCTTTCTTT
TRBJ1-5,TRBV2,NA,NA,CASSEQGGGNQPQHF,TGTGCCAGCAGTGAACAAGGGGGGGGGAATCAGCCCCAGCATTTT
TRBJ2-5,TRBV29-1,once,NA,CSVEGGAQETQYF,TGCAGCGTTGAAGGGGGGGCCCAAGAGACCCAGTACTTC